Sequencing of this T cell receptor beta chain was carried out in a study of beta chain features in type 1 diabetes. Looking at the study overall: All samples combined gave around 98,000,000 sorted cells for examination.

Isolated RNA was reverse transcribed in full, so expressed TCRB transcripts were sequenced. Assay used: immunoSEQ multiplex PCR; TCRdb lists only in-frame clones, some missing. Seen here are over 100,000 clones, 40% observed once, and the top ten hold roughly 0.059%. Concerning this clone: Its antigen is as yet unknown.

V lost 0 bases and J lost 4; bases outside the gene matches: 9. The germline V gene has CDR1 SGHRS and CDR2 YFSETQ. This CDR3 is built from 17 residues. Broader study findings: All four CD4+ subsets from Type 1 diabetes patients carried moderately but significantly shorter TCRB CDR3s.

V is TRBV5-1 and J is TRBJ2-1; 8 bases line up with TRBD2. This TCR was sampled from a woman younger than 30 in good health. The sequenced sample was stem cell memory CD4+ T cells from blood. The DNA of the CDR3 is TGCGCCAGCAGCTTGGAAGGAGCGACGGGAGGGTACAATGAGCAGTTCTTC. Translation: CASSLEGATGGYNEQFF.